This T cell receptor (beta chain) comes out of a study of blood T cell repertoires in COVID-19. Measured with immunoSEQ multiplex PCR; TCRdb has only the in-frame clones, and not every one. The data contain about 350,000 clones, around 87% of them singletons. V was cut by 7 bases and J by 2 bases, with 15 bases left in between. The CDR3 sequence is 14 residues long. The germline gives CDR1 MDHEN, CDR2 SYDVKM. The V and J genes are TRBV28 and TRBJ2-7, with a tentative D call TRBD2 (5 bases). Sequencing was carried out using PBMCs or T cells enriched from blood (not recorded which). This receptor was identified in a woman aged 25 to 39 who had recovered from COVID-19. CDR3 in amino acids: CASILRVGTYEQYF. CDR3 nucleotide sequence: TGTGCCAGCATCCTTAGGGTCGGGACCTACGAGCAGTACTTC.